The clone carrying this T cell receptor (beta chain) was seen at least ten times. The read finishes 3 residues shy of the CDR3 end, and the germline J gene is used to complete it. The germline V and J ends were trimmed by 5 bases and 2 bases, with 12 bases remaining between them. The CDR3 has 14 amino acids. Germline V CDR1 and CDR2: SEHNR, FQNEAQ (reference sequence). This record belongs to a study of T cell clonality in common variable immunodeficiency. TCRdb's table, derived via immunoSEQ multiplex PCR, lists solely in-frame clones and lacks some. Observed in the sample are around 30,000 clones, none of them singletons.

This sequence joins TRBV7-9 and TRBJ1-2; no clear D gene. This clonotype was obtained from a person aged 18 to 70 in good health. Sequencing was performed on peripheral blood mononuclear cells. The covered CDR3 bases are TGTGCCAGCAGCCCACGGACGGGGAACTATGGC. Protein sequence: CASSPRTGNYG. The whole CDR3 protein is CASSPRTGNYGYTF. The full variable domain, with the rest looked up from reference TRBV7-9 and TRBJ1-2, is DTGVSQNPRHKITKRGQNVTFRCDPISEHNRLYWYRQTLGQGPEFLTYFQNEAQLEKSRLLSDRFSAERPKGSFSTLEIQRTEQGDSAMYLCASSPRTGNYGYTFGSGTRLTVV.